This TCR beta chain was observed in a study of T cells in Graves' hyperthyroidism and ophthalmopathy. This clonotype appeared many times. Trimming stripped 5 bases from V and 7 bases from J, with 14 bases between. The CDR3 has 13 residues. Researchers took RNA transcripts and amplified the TCR beta CDR3 regions from them. HTBI primers were employed in a first-round RT-PCR of the TCR CDR3. TCRdb re-analysed the multiplex PCR reads in MiXCR, keeping a single row per CDR3 protein. Here the sample spans 340,000 or so distinct CDR3 sequences, roughly a fifth being singletons. Sequenced material: blood. The chain couples TRBV12-3 or TRBV12-4 to TRBJ1-2; the D is unclear. The TCR originated in a woman aged 50 to 60 with Graves' hyperthyroidism. The chain's CDR3 is CASSRTEFFGYTF. The CDR3 region has the DNA TGTGCCAGCAGTCGGACGGAGTTCTTTGGCTACACCTTC.